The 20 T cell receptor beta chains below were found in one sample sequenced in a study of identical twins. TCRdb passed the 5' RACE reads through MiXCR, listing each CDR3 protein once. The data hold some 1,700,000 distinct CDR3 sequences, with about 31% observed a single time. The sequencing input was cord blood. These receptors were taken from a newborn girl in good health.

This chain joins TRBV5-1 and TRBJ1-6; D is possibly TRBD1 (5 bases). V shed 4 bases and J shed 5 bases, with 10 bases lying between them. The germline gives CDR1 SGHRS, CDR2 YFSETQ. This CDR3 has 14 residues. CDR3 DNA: TGCGCCAGCAGCGAGACAGTAGATAATTCACCCCTCCACTTT. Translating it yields CASSETVDNSPLHF.

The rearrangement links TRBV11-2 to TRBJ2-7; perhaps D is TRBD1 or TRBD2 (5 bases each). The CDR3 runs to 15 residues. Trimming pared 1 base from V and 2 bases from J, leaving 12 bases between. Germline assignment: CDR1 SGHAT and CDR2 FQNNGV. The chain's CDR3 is CASSLGGTQTYEQYF. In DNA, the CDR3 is TGTGCCAGCAGCTTAGGGGGGACGCAAACCTACGAGCAGTACTTC.

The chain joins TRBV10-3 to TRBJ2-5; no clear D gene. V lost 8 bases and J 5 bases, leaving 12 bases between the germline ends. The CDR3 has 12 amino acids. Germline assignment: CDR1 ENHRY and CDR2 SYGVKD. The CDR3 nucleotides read TGTGCCATCGGTGGAGACGAGGAGACCCAGTACTTC. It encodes CAIGGDEETQYF.

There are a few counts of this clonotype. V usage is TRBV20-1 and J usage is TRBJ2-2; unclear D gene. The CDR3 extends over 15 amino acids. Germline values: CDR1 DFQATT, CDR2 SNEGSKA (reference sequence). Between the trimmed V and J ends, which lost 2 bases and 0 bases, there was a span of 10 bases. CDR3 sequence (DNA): TGCAGTGCTAGATATCGGACCCCGAACACCGGGGAGCTGTTTTTT. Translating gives CSARYRTPNTGELFF.

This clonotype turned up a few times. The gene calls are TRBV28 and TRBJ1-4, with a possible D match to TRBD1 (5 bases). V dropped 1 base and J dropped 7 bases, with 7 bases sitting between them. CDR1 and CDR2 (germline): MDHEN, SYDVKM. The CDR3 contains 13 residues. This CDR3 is CASSLSGGEKLFF. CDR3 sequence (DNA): TGTGCCAGCAGTTTATCCGGGGGTGAAAAACTGTTTTTT.

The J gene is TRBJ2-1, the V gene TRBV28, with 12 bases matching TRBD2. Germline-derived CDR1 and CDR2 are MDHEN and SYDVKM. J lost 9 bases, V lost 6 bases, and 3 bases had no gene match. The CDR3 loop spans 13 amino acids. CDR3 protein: CASRTSGSFEQFF. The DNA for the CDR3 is TGTGCCAGCAGGACTAGCGGGAGTTTTGAGCAGTTCTTC.

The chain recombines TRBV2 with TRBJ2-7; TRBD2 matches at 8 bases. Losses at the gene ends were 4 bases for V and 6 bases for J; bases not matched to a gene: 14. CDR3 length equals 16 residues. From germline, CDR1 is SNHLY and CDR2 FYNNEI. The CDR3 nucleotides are TGTGCCAGCAGTGCCCGACCGGGACTAGGCAGGTTCGAGCAGTACTTC. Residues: CASSARPGLGRFEQYF.

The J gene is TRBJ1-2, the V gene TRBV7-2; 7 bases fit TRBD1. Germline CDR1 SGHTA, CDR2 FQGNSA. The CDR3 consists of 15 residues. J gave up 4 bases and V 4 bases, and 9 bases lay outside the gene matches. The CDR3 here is CASSSEGAYRYGYTF. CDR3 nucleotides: TGTGCCAGCAGCTCGGAGGGGGCTTACCGCTATGGCTACACCTTC. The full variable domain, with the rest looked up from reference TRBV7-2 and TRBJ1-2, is GAGVSQSPSNKVTEKGKDVELRCDPISGHTALYWYRQSLGQGLEFLIYFQGNSAPDKSGLPSDRFSAERTGGSVSTLTIQRTQQEDSAVYLCASSSEGAYRYGYTFGSGTRLTVV.

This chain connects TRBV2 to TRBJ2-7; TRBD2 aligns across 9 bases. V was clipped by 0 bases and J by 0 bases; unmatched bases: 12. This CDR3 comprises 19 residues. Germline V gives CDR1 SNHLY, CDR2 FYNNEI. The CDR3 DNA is TGTGCCAGCAGTGAAGCCCCGGGACTAGCCACCTCGAGCTCCTACGAGCAGTACTTC. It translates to CASSEAPGLATSSSYEQYF. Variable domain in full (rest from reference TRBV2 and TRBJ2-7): EPEVTQTPSHQVTQMGQEVILRCVPISNHLYFYWYRQILGQKVEFLVSFYNNEISEKSEIFDDQFSVERPDGSNFTLKIRSTKLEDSAMYFCASSEAPGLATSSSYEQYFGPGTRLTVT.

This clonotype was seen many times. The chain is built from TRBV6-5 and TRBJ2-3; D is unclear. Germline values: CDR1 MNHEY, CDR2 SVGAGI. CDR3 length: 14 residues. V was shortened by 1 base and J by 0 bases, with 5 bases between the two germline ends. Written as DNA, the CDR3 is TGTGCCAGCAGTTACTTAAAAAGCACAGATACGCAGTATTTT. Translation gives CASSYLKSTDTQYF.

The CDR3 loop reads CSARTTLTDTQYF. The CDR3 DNA reads TGCAGTGCTAGAACGACCCTTACAGATACGCAGTATTTT. The V and J genes are TRBV20-1 and TRBJ2-3; no reliable D call. Trimming stripped 2 bases from V and 3 bases from J, with 9 bases between. This CDR3 comprises 13 residues. From germline, CDR1 is DFQATT and CDR2 SNEGSKA (reference sequence).

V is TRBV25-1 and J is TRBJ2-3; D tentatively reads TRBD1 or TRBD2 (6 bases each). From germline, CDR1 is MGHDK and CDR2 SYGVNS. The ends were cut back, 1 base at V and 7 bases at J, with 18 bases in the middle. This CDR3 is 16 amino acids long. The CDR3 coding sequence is TGTGCCAGCAGTGAATTACGGGGGCGAGGAATGAATACGCAGTATTTT. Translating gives CASSELRGRGMNTQYF.

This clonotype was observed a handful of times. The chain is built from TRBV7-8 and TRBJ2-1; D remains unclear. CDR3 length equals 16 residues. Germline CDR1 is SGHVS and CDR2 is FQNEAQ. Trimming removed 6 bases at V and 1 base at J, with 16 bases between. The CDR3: CASSHRSRVSYNEQFF. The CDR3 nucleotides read TGTGCCAGCAGTCATAGGTCCCGGGTTTCCTACAATGAGCAGTTCTTC.

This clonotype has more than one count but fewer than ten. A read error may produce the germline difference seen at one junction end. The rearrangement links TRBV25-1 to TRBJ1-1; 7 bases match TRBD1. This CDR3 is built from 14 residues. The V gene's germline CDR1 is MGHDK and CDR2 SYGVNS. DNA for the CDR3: TGTGCCAGCAGTGAATTGGGACAGAACGCTGAAGCTTTCTTT. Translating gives CASSELGQNAEAFF.

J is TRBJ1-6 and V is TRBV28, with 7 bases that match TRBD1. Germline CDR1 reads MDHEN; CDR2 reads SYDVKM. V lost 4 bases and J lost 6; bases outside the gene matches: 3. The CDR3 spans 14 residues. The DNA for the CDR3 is TGTGCCAGCAGTTCCGGACAGGTTAATTCACCCCTCCACTTT. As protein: CASSSGQVNSPLHF.

The CDR3 loop is CASSFGLSEQFF. The CDR3 nucleotides read TGTGCCAGCAGTTTCGGACTATCTGAGCAGTTCTTC. The gene calls are TRBV27 and TRBJ2-1, with D possibly matching TRBD2 (6 bases). Germline V gene lookup returns CDR1 MNHEY and CDR2 SMNVEV (reference sequence). V lost 3 bases to trimming and J lost 9 bases, with 9 bases between them. The length of the CDR3 is 12 residues.

In DNA, the CDR3 is TGCAGTGGCACGGACCTGACCTGGACAGGGAAGGCAGAGACCCAGTACTTC. This codes for CSGTDLTWTGKAETQYF. The chain couples TRBV20-1 to TRBJ2-5; TRBD1 matches at 8 bases. CDR3 length: 17 amino acids. The J segment lost 4 bases and the V segment lost 7 bases, leaving 20 bases of the junction unmatched. Germline V gene sequence: CDR1 DFQATT, CDR2 SNEGSKA (reference sequence).

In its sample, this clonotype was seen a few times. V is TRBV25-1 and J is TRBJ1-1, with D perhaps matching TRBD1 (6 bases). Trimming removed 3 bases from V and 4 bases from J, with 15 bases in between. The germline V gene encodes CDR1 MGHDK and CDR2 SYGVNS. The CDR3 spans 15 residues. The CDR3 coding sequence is TGTGCCAGCAGTGATTCGGCAGGGGTGGGCACTGAAGCTTTCTTT. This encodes CASSDSAGVGTEAFF.

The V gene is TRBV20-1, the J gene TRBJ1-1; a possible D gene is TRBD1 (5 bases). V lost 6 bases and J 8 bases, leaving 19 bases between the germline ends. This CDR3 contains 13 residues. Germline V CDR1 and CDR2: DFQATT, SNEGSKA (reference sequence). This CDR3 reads CSAAGTSPPEAFF. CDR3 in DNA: TGCAGTGCCGCGGGGACGTCTCCACCGGAAGCTTTCTTT.

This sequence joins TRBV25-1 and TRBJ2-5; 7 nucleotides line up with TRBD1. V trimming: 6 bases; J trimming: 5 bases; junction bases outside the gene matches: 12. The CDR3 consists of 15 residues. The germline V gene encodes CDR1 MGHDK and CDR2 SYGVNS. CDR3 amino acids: CASSDSTGIMETQYF. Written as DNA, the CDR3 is TGTGCCAGCAGCGACTCGACAGGGATAATGGAGACCCAGTACTTC.